The present T cell receptor beta chain was sequenced within a study of blood T cell repertoires in COVID-19. As for the study in general: Donors in the United States, Italy and Spain gave samples during acute or convalescent COVID-19. In each case, the material was cDNA or gDNA derived from T cells, B-cell-depleted T cells, or PBMCs.

V was cut by 3 bases and J by 8 bases, with 13 bases left in between. CDR1 DFQATT and CDR2 SNEGSKA come from the germline V gene (reference sequence). CDR3 size: 13 residues. How the authors handled the data: Amplification of reference gene primers was used by the study to estimate nucleated cell counts. Here immunoSEQ multiplex PCR was the method, and the copy in TCRdb shows in-frame clones only, minus some. V, J and clone size are taken as reported in that table, and D and trimming were inferred from the DNA itself. The repertoire holds around 100,000 clones, with over 80% as singletons. The clonotype comes from a woman between 65 and 79 years old with acute or convalescent COVID-19. The sequenced material came from peripheral blood. J is TRBJ1-4 and V is TRBV20-1; D is undetermined. This CDR3 is CSASSHREEKLFF. In DNA form, the CDR3 reads TGCAGTGCTAGTAGCCACCGGGAAGAAAAACTGTTTTTT.